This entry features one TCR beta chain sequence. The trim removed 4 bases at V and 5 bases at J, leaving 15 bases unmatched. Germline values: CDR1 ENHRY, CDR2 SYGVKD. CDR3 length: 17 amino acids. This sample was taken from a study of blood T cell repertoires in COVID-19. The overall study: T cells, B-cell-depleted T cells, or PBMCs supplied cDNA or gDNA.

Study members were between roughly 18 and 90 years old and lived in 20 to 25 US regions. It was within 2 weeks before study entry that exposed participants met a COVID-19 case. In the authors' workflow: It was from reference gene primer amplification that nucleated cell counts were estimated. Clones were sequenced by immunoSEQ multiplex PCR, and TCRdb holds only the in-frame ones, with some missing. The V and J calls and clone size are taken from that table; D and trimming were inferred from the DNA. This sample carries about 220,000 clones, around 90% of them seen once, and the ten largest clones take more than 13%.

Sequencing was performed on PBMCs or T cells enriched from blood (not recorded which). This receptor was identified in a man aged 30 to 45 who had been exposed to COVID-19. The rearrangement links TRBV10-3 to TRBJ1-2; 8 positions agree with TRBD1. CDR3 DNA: TGTGCCATCAGTGTCGCCCTCCCACACCGACAGGGGTATGGCTACACCTTC. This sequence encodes CAISVALPHRQGYGYTF.